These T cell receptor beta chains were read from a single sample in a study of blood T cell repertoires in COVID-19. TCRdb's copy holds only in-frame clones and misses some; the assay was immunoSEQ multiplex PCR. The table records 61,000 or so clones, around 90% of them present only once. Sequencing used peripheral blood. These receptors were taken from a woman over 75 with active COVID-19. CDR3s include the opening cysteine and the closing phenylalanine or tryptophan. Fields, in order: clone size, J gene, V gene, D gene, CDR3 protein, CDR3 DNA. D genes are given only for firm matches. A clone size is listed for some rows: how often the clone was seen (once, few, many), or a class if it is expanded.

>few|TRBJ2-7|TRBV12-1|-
CASSAGTGSGYEQYF
TGTGCCAGCAGCGCCGGGACAGGGTCTGGTTACGAGCAGTACTTC
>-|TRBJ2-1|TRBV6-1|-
CASSEVASFPLYEQFF
TGTGCCAGCAGTGAAGTAGCTAGCTTTCCGCTCTATGAGCAGTTCTTC
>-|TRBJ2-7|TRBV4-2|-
CASSQASGLGIEQYF
TGTGCCAGCAGCCAAGCCTCAGGGTTGGGTATCGAGCAGTACTTC
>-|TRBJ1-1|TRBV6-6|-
CAGTTAGRAEAFF
TGTGCCGGGACTACGGCAGGGAGGGCTGAAGCTTTCTTT
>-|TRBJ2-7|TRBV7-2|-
CASSLEVGNYEQYF
TGTGCCAGCAGCTTAGAGGTCGGGAACTACGAGCAGTACTTC
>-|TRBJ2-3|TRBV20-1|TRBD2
CSASRGGDTDTQYF
TGCAGTGCTAGTCGGGGGGGGGACACAGATACGCAGTATTTT
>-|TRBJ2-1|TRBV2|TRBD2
CASRLGTSGLLNEQFF
TGTGCCAGCAGGCTTGGGACTAGCGGGTTACTTAACGAGCAGTTCTTC
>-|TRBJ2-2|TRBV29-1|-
CSVETQQVGGELFF
TGCAGCGTTGAAACCCAACAGGTTGGCGGGGAGCTGTTTTTT
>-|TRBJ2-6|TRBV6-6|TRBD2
CASSQLAGGFGANVLTF
TGTGCCAGCAGTCAACTAGCGGGGGGGTTTGGGGCCAACGTCCTGACTTTC
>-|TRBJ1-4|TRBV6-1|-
CASSEGTATNEKLFF
TGTGCCAGCAGTGAAGGGACAGCAACTAATGAAAAACTGTTTTTT
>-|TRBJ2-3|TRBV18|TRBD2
CASSTRGLAPDTQYF
TGTGCCAGCTCAACCCGGGGACTAGCACCAGATACGCAGTATTTT
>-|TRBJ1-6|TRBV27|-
CASSLRGKDSPLHF
TGTGCCAGCAGTCTTAGGGGGAAGGATTCACCCCTCCACTTT
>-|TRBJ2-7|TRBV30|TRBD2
CAWGREEQYF
TGTGCCTGGGGGCGGGAGGAGCAGTACTTC
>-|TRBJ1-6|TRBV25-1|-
CASSEAGFDSPLHF
TGTGCCAGCAGTGAGGCGGGGTTTGATTCACCCCTCCACTTT
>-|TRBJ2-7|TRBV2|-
CASSELGVSYEQYF
TGTGCCAGCAGTGAGTTAGGGGTTTCCTACGAGCAGTACTTC
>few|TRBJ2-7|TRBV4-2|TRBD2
CASSQGPAGDSHEQYF
TGTGCCAGCAGCCAAGGACCAGCGGGGGATTCCCACGAGCAGTACTTC
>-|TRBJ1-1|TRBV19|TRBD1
CASRPDRVNTEAFF
TGTGCCAGTAGACCCGACAGGGTGAACACTGAAGCTTTCTTT
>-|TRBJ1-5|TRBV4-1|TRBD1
CASSQDRGRGQPQHF
TGCGCCAGCAGCCAAGACAGGGGGCGCGGTCAGCCCCAGCATTTT
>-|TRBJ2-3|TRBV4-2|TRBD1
CASSPGGGRGRSTDTQYF
TGTGCCAGCAGCCCTGGGGGAGGCAGGGGGCGATCCACAGATACGCAGTATTTT
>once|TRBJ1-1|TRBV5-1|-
CASSLAGRGVNTEAFF
TGCGCCAGCAGCTTGGCAGGGAGGGGGGTGAACACTGAAGCTTTCTTT
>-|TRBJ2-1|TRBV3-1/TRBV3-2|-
CASTPGWSSYNEQFF
TGTGCCAGCACCCCCGGATGGAGCTCCTACAATGAGCAGTTCTTC
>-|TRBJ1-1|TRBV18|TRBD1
CASSITGTGDKNTEAFF
TGTGCCAGCTCAATTACCGGGACAGGGGATAAAAACACTGAAGCTTTCTTT
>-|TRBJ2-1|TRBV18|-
CASSPWIGEDNEQFF
TGTGCCAGCTCACCTTGGATCGGGGAAGACAATGAGCAGTTCTTC
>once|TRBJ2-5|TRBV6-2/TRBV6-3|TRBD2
CASSYLRGAGETQYF
TGTGCCAGCAGTTACTTGCGGGGGGCAGGGGAGACCCAGTACTTC
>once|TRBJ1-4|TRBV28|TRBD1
CASSSRPGQGNEKLFF
TGTGCCAGCAGTTCGCGCCCGGGACAGGGTAATGAAAAACTGTTTTTT